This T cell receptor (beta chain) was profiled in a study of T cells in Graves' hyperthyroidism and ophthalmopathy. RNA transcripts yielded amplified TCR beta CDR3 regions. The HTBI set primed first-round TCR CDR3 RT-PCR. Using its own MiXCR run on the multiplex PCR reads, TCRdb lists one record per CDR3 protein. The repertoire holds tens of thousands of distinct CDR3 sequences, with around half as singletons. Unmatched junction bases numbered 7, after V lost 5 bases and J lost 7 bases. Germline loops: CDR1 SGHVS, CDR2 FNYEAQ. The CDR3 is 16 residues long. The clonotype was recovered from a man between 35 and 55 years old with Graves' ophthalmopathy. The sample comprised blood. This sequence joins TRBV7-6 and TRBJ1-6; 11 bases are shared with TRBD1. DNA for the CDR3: TGTGCCAGCAGCCGGGGACAGGGGGTGGTAAATTCACCCCTCCACTTT. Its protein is CASSRGQGVVNSPLHF.